This TCR beta chain comes out of a study of technical replicates of blood from a few donors. Per germline, CDR1 SGHRS and CDR2 YFSETQ. J was trimmed by 3 bases and V by 2 bases; bases with no gene match: 7. This CDR3 spans 16 amino acids. TCRdb's copy holds only in-frame clones and misses some; the assay was immunoSEQ multiplex PCR. The profile shows 55,000 to 85,000 clones, around 97% of them singletons. The V gene is TRBV5-1, the J gene TRBJ2-3; the match to TRBD2 covers 9 bases. Sequenced sample: T cells isolated from PBMCs. This TCR came from a human donor in good health. CDR3 sequence: CASSFYSGRRTDTQYF. The CDR3, as DNA: TGCGCCAGCAGCTTCTATAGCGGGAGACGGACAGATACGCAGTATTTT. The full variable domain, in which reference TRBV5-1 and TRBJ2-3 provide the parts outside the CDR3, is KAGVTQTPRYLIKTRGQQVTLSCSPISGHRSVSWYQQTPGQGLQFLFEYFSETQRNKGNFPGRFSGRQFSNSRSEMNVSTLELGDSALYLCASSFYSGRRTDTQYFGPGTRLTVL.